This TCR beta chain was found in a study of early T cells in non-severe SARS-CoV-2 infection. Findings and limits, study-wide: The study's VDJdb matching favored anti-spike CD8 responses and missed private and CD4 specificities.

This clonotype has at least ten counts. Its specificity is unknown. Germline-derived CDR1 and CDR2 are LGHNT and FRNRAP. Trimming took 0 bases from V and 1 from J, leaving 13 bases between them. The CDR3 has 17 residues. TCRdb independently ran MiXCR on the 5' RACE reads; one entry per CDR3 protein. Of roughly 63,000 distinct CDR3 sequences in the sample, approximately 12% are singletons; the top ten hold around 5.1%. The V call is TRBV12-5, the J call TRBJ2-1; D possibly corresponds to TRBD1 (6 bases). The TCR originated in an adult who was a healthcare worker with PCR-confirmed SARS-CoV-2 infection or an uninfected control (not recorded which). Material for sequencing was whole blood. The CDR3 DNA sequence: TGTGCTAGTGGTTTGGTACAGGGCGGGCTATCCTACAATGAGCAGTTCTTC. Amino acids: CASGLVQGGLSYNEQFF.